Below are 28 T cell receptor beta chains sequenced from a single sample in a study of regulatory T cells in long-lasting Graves disease. Stated time point: persistent/refractory GD, antithyroid drugs over 5 years with positive TRAb. Preparation of the TCR library used RNA extracted from PBMCs. Arm-PCR of CDR3 regions and iRepertoire HTBI primers were the basis on which TCR beta libraries were built. TCRdb called the multiplex PCR reads again in MiXCR, with one record for every CDR3 protein. The data contain roughly 300,000 distinct CDR3 sequences, 20% of them singletons. The source material was peripheral blood mononuclear cells (PBMCs), sampled when the disease was refractory, from a patient treated with antithyroid drugs. Receptors originate from a female donor with Graves disease.

This clonotype was observed at least ten times. V usage is TRBV6-5 and J usage is TRBJ1-1, with D perhaps TRBD1 (5 bases). Germline lookup yields CDR1 MNHEY and CDR2 SVGAGI. This CDR3 contains 17 residues. Trimming took 1 base from V and 4 from J, leaving 19 bases between them. The CDR3 DNA is TGTGCCAGCAGTTACTTCCTAGTCCCAACTGGGGGCACTGAAGCTTTCTTT. Protein sequence: CASSYFLVPTGGTEAFF.

The CDR3 DNA reads as TGTGCCAGCAGTGGCGCTGGGGAGCGTGGATACAATGAGCAGTTCTTC. Translated, it gives CASSGAGERGYNEQFF. The J gene is TRBJ2-1, the V gene TRBV6-1, with D tentatively TRBD2 (5 bases). Germline assignment: CDR1 MNHNS and CDR2 SASEGT. The V and J ends lost 4 bases and 4 bases respectively, with 17 bases between them. The CDR3 has 16 amino acids.

This clonotype was seen many times. DNA of the CDR3: TGTGCCAGAGGGACATTCGGCTACGAGCAGTACTTC. It is translated as CARGTFGYEQYF. The gene calls are TRBV28 and TRBJ2-7; weak D call: TRBD1 (6 bases). From germline, CDR1 is MDHEN and CDR2 SYDVKM. This CDR3 comprises 12 residues. V was cut by 9 bases and J by 3 bases, with 12 bases left in between.

This clonotype has at least ten counts. The chain recombines TRBV5-1 with TRBJ1-4; no firm D call. Germline CDR1 reads SGHRS; CDR2 reads YFSETQ. V was trimmed by 1 base and J by 5 bases, leaving 9 bases between them. The CDR3 runs 14 residues. The CDR3 here is CASSLSGKNEKLFF. The CDR3 coding sequence is TGCGCCAGCAGCTTGTCCGGGAAAAATGAAAAACTGTTTTTT.

Regarding this clonotype: A single base separates this from a much larger clone, so it may be a read error. V is TRBV24-1 and J is TRBJ1-6, with D unresolved. The J call is doubtful: the DNA matches TRBJ1-1 better. CDR3 length: 13 amino acids. Germline CDR1 and CDR2: KGHDR and SFDVKD. The CDR3 DNA reads TGTGCCACCAGTGATTTCGGAGGGAGTGATGCTTTCTTT. Its translation is CATSDFGGSDAFF.

This clonotype has a handful of counts. The chain couples TRBV7-9 to TRBJ1-6; TRBD1 matches 7 bases. CDR3 length equals 18 residues. The germline gives CDR1 SEHNR, CDR2 FQNEAQ (reference sequence). V shed 5 bases and J 0 bases; nucleotides not matched to a gene: 10. CDR3 in amino acids: CASSPGQAQSSYNSPLHF. CDR3 coding DNA: TGTGCCAGCAGCCCCGGACAGGCGCAAAGCTCCTATAATTCACCCCTCCACTTT.

J is TRBJ1-5 and V is TRBV19; the match to TRBD1 covers 8 bases. Losses at the gene ends were 3 bases for V and 3 bases for J; bases not matched to a gene: 4. Germline CDR1 and CDR2: LNHDA and SQIVND (reference sequence). This CDR3 is 15 amino acids long. For the CDR3, the DNA is TGTGCCAGTAGTATTCACAGGGGGAACAATCAGCCCCAGCATTTT. This sequence encodes CASSIHRGNNQPQHF.

This clonotype was seen at least ten times. This chain connects TRBV7-9 to TRBJ2-5; D gene uncertain. CDR1 is SEHNR, CDR2 FQNEAQ, per germline (reference sequence). This CDR3 has 12 amino acids. Trimming left V 3 bases short and J 3 bases short, with 5 bases between. Written as DNA, the CDR3 is TGTGCCAGCAGCTTGGTGGAAGAGACCCAGTACTTC. Protein: CASSLVEETQYF.

This clonotype came up a few times. J is TRBJ2-3 and V is TRBV7-9, with a weak D call TRBD2 (5 bases). From germline, CDR1 is SEHNR and CDR2 FQNEAQ (reference sequence). The V end was cut by 6 bases, the J end by 2 bases, with 12 bases between. The CDR3 spans 14 residues. This CDR3 is CASSLLRDTDTQYF. DNA of the CDR3: TGTGCCAGCAGTTTGCTCCGGGACACAGATACGCAGTATTTT.

This clonotype was seen repeatedly, ten times or more. The DNA for the CDR3 is TGTGCCAGCAGTCTATACGACAGGGCCGAGCAGTACTTC. Its protein product is CASSLYDRAEQYF. The chain uses TRBV6-1 and TRBJ2-7, with 7 bases that match TRBD1. Germline loops: CDR1 MNHNS, CDR2 SASEGT. This CDR3 is built from 13 residues. Trimming removed 5 bases from V and 6 bases from J; junction bases left unmatched: 7.

This clonotype showed up many times. The chain couples TRBV7-3 to TRBJ2-5; 7 bases match TRBD1. Germline values: CDR1 SGHTA, CDR2 FQGTGA. This CDR3 contains 15 residues. With 5 bases clipped from V and 1 base from J, the junction kept 7 bases outside the gene matches. The CDR3 loop is CASSQGGGAQETQYF. DNA of the CDR3: TGTGCCAGCAGCCAAGGGGGCGGAGCCCAAGAGACCCAGTACTTC. Using reference TRBV7-3 and TRBJ2-5 for the parts outside the CDR3, the full variable domain is GAGVSQTPSNKVTEKGKYVELRCDPISGHTALYWYRQSLGQGPEFLIYFQGTGAADDSGLPNDRFFAVRPEGSVSTLKIQRTERGDSAVYLCASSQGGGAQETQYFGPGTRLLVL.

This clonotype was found many times. The chain uses TRBV7-6 and TRBJ1-6, with a possible D match to TRBD1 (5 bases). This CDR3 is built from 15 residues. Germline V gives CDR1 SGHVS, CDR2 FNYEAQ. Deletions cut 0 bases from V and 7 bases from J, with 10 bases between. The CDR3 sequence is CASSLALGGNSPLHF. Written as DNA, the CDR3 is TGTGCCAGCAGCTTAGCGCTCGGGGGAAATTCACCCCTCCACTTT.

The chain joins TRBV7-3 to TRBJ2-1; D unresolved. Trimming removed 4 bases from V and 0 bases from J, with 10 bases in between. This CDR3 has 15 residues. Germline V gene sequence: CDR1 SGHTA, CDR2 FQGTGA. In DNA form, the CDR3 reads TGTGCCAGCAGCTCATCACGTCGCTCCTACAATGAGCAGTTCTTC. It encodes CASSSSRRSYNEQFF.

The rearrangement links TRBV30 to TRBJ2-2; unclear D gene. The CDR3 has 12 residues. Germline V gene lookup returns CDR1 GTSNPN and CDR2 SVGIG (reference sequence). The V and J ends lost 2 bases and 5 bases respectively, with 6 bases between them. The CDR3 protein is CAWSLGTGELFF. The CDR3 DNA follows: TGTGCCTGGAGTTTGGGTACCGGGGAGCTGTTTTTT.

Points on this clonotype: This may stem from a read error, because a much larger clone lies one nucleotide away. This chain links TRBV13 with TRBJ1-1, with TRBD1 identical over 7 bases. Germline V gene data show CDR1 as PRHDT and CDR2 as FYEKMQ (reference sequence). The CDR3 length is 13 residues. CDR3 sequence: CAGSSAGGTEAFF. CDR3 nucleotides: TGTGCCGGCAGCTCCGCAGGGGGCACTGAAGCTTTCTTT. The variable domain in full, with the rest retrieved from reference TRBV13 and TRBJ1-1, is AAGVIQSPRHLIKEKRETATLKCYPIPRHDTVYWYQQGPGQDPQFLISFYEKMQSDKGSIPDRFSAQQFSDYHSELNMSSLELGDSALYFCAGSSAGGTEAFFGQGTRLTVV.

About this clonotype: A read error may produce the germline difference seen at one junction end. The chain carries TRBV11-2 and TRBJ1-1; 7 bases fit TRBD1. CDR3 length: 15 amino acids. Germline CDR1 SGHAT, CDR2 FQNNGV. The CDR3 is CASSYHRGLISEASF. CDR3 in DNA: TGTGCCAGCAGCTACCACAGGGGCTTGATCTCTGAAGCTTCCTTT.

This clonotype was detected ten times or more. J is TRBJ1-1 and V is TRBV28, with D possibly TRBD1 on 6 matching bases. The V end lost 3 bases, the J end lost 4 bases, and 12 bases lay between the germline ends. Germline V CDR1 and CDR2: MDHEN, SYDVKM. The CDR3 runs 14 residues. Here the CDR3 reads CASSFRGSSTEAFF. For the CDR3, the DNA is TGTGCCAGCAGTTTTAGGGGGAGTAGCACTGAAGCTTTCTTT.

This clonotype has at least ten counts. This chain connects TRBV5-4 to TRBJ1-6; D might be TRBD1 (6 bases). The CDR3 loop spans 14 amino acids. V gave up 5 bases and J gave up 4 bases, with 10 bases separating them. CDR1 and CDR2 (germline): SGHNT, YYREEE (reference sequence). The CDR3 DNA is TGTGCCAGCAGTTTAGGGGGATATAATTCACCCCTCCACTTT. It encodes CASSLGGYNSPLHF.

J is TRBJ2-3 and V is TRBV28; TRBD1 might be the D (6 bases). The CDR3 has 15 amino acids. V was cut by 5 bases and J by 4 bases, with 16 bases left in between. From germline, CDR1 is MDHEN and CDR2 SYDVKM. CDR3 sequence: CASSPYSGGPDTQYF. CDR3 DNA: TGTGCCAGCAGTCCTTATAGTGGGGGCCCAGATACGCAGTATTTT.

This clonotype was observed a handful of times. The chain is built from TRBV30 and TRBJ2-7, with 7 bases identical to TRBD1. Germline CDR1 reads GTSNPN; CDR2 reads SVGIG (reference sequence). This CDR3 is built from 13 residues. J was trimmed by 1 base and V by 4 bases; bases with no gene match: 4. DNA for the CDR3: TGTGCCTGGAACAGGGGCGTTTCCTACGAGCAGTACTTC. Encoded protein: CAWNRGVSYEQYF.

This clonotype has ten or more counts. V and J are TRBV12-3 or TRBV12-4 and TRBJ1-6; D remains unclear. Trimming removed 1 base at V and 7 bases at J, with 8 bases between. The CDR3 sequence is 14 residues long. In DNA form, the CDR3 reads TGTGCCAGCAGTTTAGACAGACTAAATTCACCCCTCCACTTT. The encoded protein is CASSLDRLNSPLHF.

This clonotype came up many times. The chain couples TRBV28 to TRBJ2-7, with D uncertain. The CDR3 has 14 residues. V lost 2 bases and J 4 bases, leaving 12 bases between the germline ends. Germline CDR1 is MDHEN and CDR2 is SYDVKM. This chain's CDR3 is CASSLPLEPYEQYF. CDR3 nucleotide sequence: TGTGCCAGCAGTTTACCCTTGGAGCCTTACGAGCAGTACTTC. Full variable domain (outside the CDR3, taken from reference TRBV28 and TRBJ2-7): DVKVTQSSRYLVKRTGEKVFLECVQDMDHENMFWYRQDPGLGLRLIYFSYDVKMKEKGDIPEGYSVSREKKERFSLILESASTNQTSMYLCASSLPLEPYEQYFGPGTRLTVT.

This clonotype was detected many times. This sequence joins TRBV2 and TRBJ1-2, with 7 bases matching TRBD1. Germline CDR1 and CDR2: SNHLY and FYNNEI. The CDR3 spans 13 residues. V lost 10 bases, J lost 4 bases, and 9 bases stayed unmatched. The CDR3 nucleotides read TGTGCCATTGAGGGGGCCGTCGCCTATGGCTACACCTTC. Translated, it gives CAIEGAVAYGYTF. Drawing the rest from reference TRBV2 and TRBJ1-2, the complete variable domain is EPEVTQTPSHQVTQMGQEVILRCVPISNHLYFYWYRQILGQKVEFLVSFYNNEISEKSEIFDDQFSVERPDGSNFTLKIRSTKLEDSAMYFCAIEGAVAYGYTFGSGTRLTVV.

This clonotype has more than one count but fewer than ten. The V call is TRBV4-1, the J call TRBJ1-5; D uncertain. There are 15 residues in the CDR3. From germline, CDR1 is MGHRA and CDR2 YSYEKL. V lost 0 bases, J lost 1 base, and 7 bases lay in between. In DNA, the CDR3 is TGCGCCAGCAGCCAAGAAGGACTGAGCAATCAGCCCCAGCATTTT. The encoded protein is CASSQEGLSNQPQHF.

This clonotype showed up just a few times. The gene calls are TRBV11-2 and TRBJ2-3; 9 bases fit TRBD2. J was trimmed by 5 bases and V by 5 bases; bases with no gene match: 8. Germline CDR1 is SGHAT and CDR2 is FQNNGV. This CDR3 is built from 15 residues. DNA for the CDR3: TGTGCCAGCAGCATTCTAGCGGGGTCGATAGATACGCAGTATTTT. Its translation is CASSILAGSIDTQYF.

The chain has TRBV10-1 and TRBJ2-7; a possible D gene is TRBD2 (5 bases). Germline V lookup: CDR1 WNHNN, CDR2 SYGVQD (reference sequence). With 1 base removed from V and 5 bases from J, the gap between germline ends came to 15 bases. The CDR3 extends over 15 amino acids. The CDR3 reads CASSEYGLGADEQYF. DNA of the CDR3: TGCGCCAGCAGTGAGTACGGACTGGGAGCGGACGAGCAGTACTTC.

This rearrangement joins TRBV6-2 or TRBV6-3 to TRBJ2-7, with 8 bases identical to TRBD2. This CDR3 region has 15 residues. V dropped 2 bases and J dropped 0; count of bases not matched to a gene: 3. The V gene's germline CDR1 is MNHEY and CDR2 SVGEGT. The CDR3 DNA is TGTGCCAGCAGTTACCTTAGCGGGAACTCCTACGAGCAGTACTTC. Translated, it gives CASSYLSGNSYEQYF.

This clonotype has ten or more counts. The DNA of the CDR3 is TGCGCCAGCAGCTTGGATTCCCTTTCTGAGCAGTACTTC. This encodes CASSLDSLSEQYF. The gene calls are TRBV5-1 and TRBJ2-7; no clear D gene. The germline V gene encodes CDR1 SGHRS and CDR2 YFSETQ. V was cut by 0 bases and J by 7 bases, with 11 bases left in between. The CDR3 totals 13 residues.